This passage covers 3 T cell receptor beta chains from one sample sequenced in a study of T-cell reconstitution after alpha-beta-depleted transplantation in children. TCRbeta library construction was performed incorporating unique molecular identifiers. TCRdb used MiXCR to reprocess the PCR reads, holding one entry per CDR3 protein. The sample holds some 240,000 distinct CDR3 sequences, over 9.5% seen once. This specimen consisted of PBMCs from the stem cell graft donor, obtained from the stem cell graft. All receptors come from a human donor who donated a stem cell graft to a child with SCID.

This clonotype occurred many times. CDR3 bases: TGTGCCAGCAGCGTAGCGTCTAGCATTTTGAGGAACACCGGGGAGCTGTTTTTT. This sequence encodes CASSVASSILRNTGELFF. The chain couples TRBV9 to TRBJ2-2, with TRBD2 as a possible D gene (5 bases). The CDR3 has 18 residues. CDR1 and CDR2 (germline): SGDLS, YYNGEE. The ends were cut back, 0 bases at V and 1 base at J, with 16 bases in the middle.

This clonotype was detected many times. The chain recombines TRBV5-1 with TRBJ2-7; TRBD2 agrees at 8 bases. The CDR3 length is 16 residues. Germline V CDR1 and CDR2: SGHRS, YFSETQ. J gave up 4 bases and V 0 bases, and 9 bases lay outside the gene matches. In nucleotides, the CDR3 is TGCGCCAGCAGCTTGGTGGACGGGGGGGCCGGGTACGAGCAGTACTTC. It specifies CASSLVDGGAGYEQYF.

This clonotype was seen many times. The CDR3 DNA is TGTGCCAGCTCCCAAGGCGGCATGCCCTATGGCTACACCTTC. Amino acid sequence: CASSQGGMPYGYTF. This sequence joins TRBV27 and TRBJ1-2; D remains unclear. V was cut by 8 bases and J by 4 bases, with 17 bases left in between. The CDR3 is made up of 14 amino acids. From germline, CDR1 is MNHEY and CDR2 SMNVEV (reference sequence).